This T cell receptor beta chain appears in the sequencing data of a study of cytomegalovirus exposure and HLA in healthy donors (dated by TCRdb to 2016 to 2017). A note on the overall study: According to a later analysis, the roughly 120 validation repertoires were produced on the same platform as the 600 to 850 repertoires of the first cohort. The aim of the study was to test whether cataloging public T cell receptors could identify signatures of past pathogen exposure. A separate validation cohort of 100 to 150 different subjects was used in addition to the 666-subject first cohort. To predict cytomegalovirus infection status, the study combined high-throughput TCR immunosequencing, statistical association of individual TCRs with disease status, and machine learning. The investigation overall reported the following: While some public TCRs were present in many individuals, most TCR sequences turned up only very rarely across donors. A later analysis found that TCRs clustered in the first cohort also tended to co-occur in the 120 validation repertoires, with about 94% of cluster scores above 0. All 120 or so repertoires were used to score co-occurrence in the validation cohort in a later analysis, because that analysis had no HLA typing for the cohort. A few of the identified cytomegalovirus-associated TCR beta chains were confirmed in vitro to be specific for cytomegalovirus antigens. According to the authors, the approach could potentially be generalized to other disease states and immunological phenotypes. The study listed 150 to 200 TCR beta chains as associated with cytomegalovirus. In both the original and validation cohorts, the classifier was reported to diagnose cytomegalovirus status with high specificity and sensitivity.

As regards this clone: Its antigen is currently not known. No qualities accompany the bases; no much larger clone lies one base away.

Donors formed part of the validation cohort, which comprised 120 subjects and was distinct from the first cohort of 666 subjects. From its cysteine to its phenylalanine, the CDR3 spans 16 amino acids. Just CDR3 DNA is preserved here, 48 bases in frame from base 1. The library was produced with the immunoSEQ multiplex PCR assay. In the original analysis: A statistical classification framework was built to diagnose cytomegalovirus status from the catalog of TCR beta chain sequences. The table was pulled from immuneACCESS by TCRdb, which kept in-frame rearrangements only. Such tables lose some clones; where checked, under half of the loss comes from unresolved V genes, and the rest has no known cause. D and trimming were read from the DNA, whereas the V and J calls and clone size are those reported in that table. Here the sample has fewer than 150,000 clones; about 91% occur a single time. The ten largest make up 1.5% to 2% of the sample.

What was sequenced was PBMCs. The clonotype comes from a man between 18 and 29 years old in good health and CMV-seronegative. The rearranged segments are TRBV21-1 and TRBJ2-2; the DNA was not compared with TRBD1, the D call given in the table. TRBV21-1 is given as a pseudogene. The nucleotide sequence is given as TGTGCCAGCAGCTCTCCCGGGACACCCGACACCGGGGAGCTGTTTTTT. Its protein reads: CASSSPGTPDTGELFF.